This T cell receptor beta chain came from a study of CD8 T cells in Susac syndrome. Germline CDR1 is MNHNY and CDR2 is SVGAGI (reference sequence). Germline trimming cut 2 bases from V and 3 bases from J; bases unmatched to any gene: 6. CDR3 size: 15 residues. RNA was extracted with the RNeasy kit, and a quantity of roughly 0.5 to 1 ug was reverse transcribed using random hexamers. TCR beta CDR3 was amplified by immunoSEQ multiplex PCR. This amplification extended across 54 Vbeta and 13 Jbeta segments. One entry per CDR3 protein, called by TCRdb with MiXCR from the immunoSEQ multiplex PCR reads. The data contain approximately 200,000 distinct CDR3 sequences, 90% to 95% of them singletons. Note on this clonotype: Its cognate antigen is unknown.

Sequencing of TCR beta, carried out with a high-throughput approach, was applied to CD8+ and CD4+ T cells from the blood. The multiple sclerosis control group was made up of treatment-naive patients with stable or active relapsing-remitting disease. Findings and caveats of the study: As the study acknowledged, the number of individuals in its TCR sequencing and HLA analysis was relatively small.

The sequencing sample was made of CD8+ T cells from PBMCs. The chain links TRBV6-6 to TRBJ1-1, with 7 bases lining up with TRBD1. The TCR sequence derives from a human donor with multiple sclerosis. The DNA for the CDR3 is TGTGCCAGCAGTTACCCCCGTGACAGGGACACTGAAGCTTTCTTT. Translated: CASSYPRDRDTEAFF.